This T cell receptor beta chain was captured by sequencing in a study of memory CD4+ T cells and cytomegalovirus serostatus. The sort gate was single viable CD3+CD4+CD8-CD45RO+ cells for memory CD4+ T cells. Germline V lookup: CDR1 MNHEY, CDR2 SMNVEV (reference sequence). This CDR3 comprises 19 residues. The J segment lost 4 bases and the V segment lost 4 bases, leaving 16 bases of the junction unmatched. The table came from immunoSEQ multiplex PCR; TCRdb's copy has only in-frame clones and leaves some out. The profile covers 55,000 to 65,000 clones, with about three quarters appearing a single time and more than 1% taken by the ten largest.

Sequencing input: memory CD4+ T cells from blood. The TCR sequence derives from an adult in good health and CMV-seronegative. The chain uses TRBV27 and TRBJ2-3; 11 bases match TRBD2. Written as DNA, the CDR3 is TGTGCCAGCAGTTCCAACTTCCAGTTTAGCGGGAGGGTCCCAGATACGCAGTATTTT. Its translation: CASSSNFQFSGRVPDTQYF.